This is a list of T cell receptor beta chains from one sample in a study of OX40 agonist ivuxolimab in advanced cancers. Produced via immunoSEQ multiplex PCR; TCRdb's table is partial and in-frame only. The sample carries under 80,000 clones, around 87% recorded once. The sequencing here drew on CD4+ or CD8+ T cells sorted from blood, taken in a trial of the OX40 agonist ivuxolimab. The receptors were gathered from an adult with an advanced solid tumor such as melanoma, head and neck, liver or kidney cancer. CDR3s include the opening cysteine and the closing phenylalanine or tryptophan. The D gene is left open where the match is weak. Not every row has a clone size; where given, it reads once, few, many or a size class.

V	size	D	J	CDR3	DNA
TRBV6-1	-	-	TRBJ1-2	CASSERIGGFYGYTF	TGTGCCAGCAGTGAACGGATCGGGGGGTTCTATGGCTACACCTTC
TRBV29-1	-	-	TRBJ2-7	CSVEKGSGYEQYF	TGCAGCGTTGAAAAAGGGTCCGGCTACGAGCAGTACTTC
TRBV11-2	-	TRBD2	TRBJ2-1	CASSITGTSGYNEQFF	TGTGCCAGCAGCATCACCGGGACTAGCGGCTACAATGAGCAGTTCTTC
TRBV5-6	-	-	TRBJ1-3	CASSLAGVYTGNTIYF	TGTGCCAGCAGCTTGGCGGGAGTTTATACCGGAAACACCATATATTTT
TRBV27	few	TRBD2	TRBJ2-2	CASSLSGLAGGGTGELFF	TGTGCCAGCAGTTTATCGGGACTAGCGGGGGGCGGCACCGGGGAGCTGTTTTTT
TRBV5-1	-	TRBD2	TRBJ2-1	CASSSNLAGGRNEQFF	TGCGCCAGCAGCTCGAATCTAGCGGGGGGGCGTAATGAGCAGTTCTTC
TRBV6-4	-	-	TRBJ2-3	CASSDFGSTDTQYF	TGTGCCAGCAGTGACTTTGGCAGCACAGATACGCAGTATTTT
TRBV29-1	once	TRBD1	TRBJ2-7	CSVWGQSMGEQYF	TGCAGCGTCTGGGGACAGTCGATGGGCGAGCAGTACTTC
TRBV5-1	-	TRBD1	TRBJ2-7	CASSLGRDRVSYEQYF	TGCGCCAGCAGCTTGGGCCGGGACAGGGTCTCCTACGAGCAGTACTTC
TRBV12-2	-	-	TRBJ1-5	CASRLGQGKGNQPQHF	TGTGCAAGTCGCTTAGGACAGGGGAAGGGCAATCAGCCCCAGCATTTT
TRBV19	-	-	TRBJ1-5	CASKQSSNQPQHF	TGTGCCAGTAAACAGTCTAGCAATCAGCCCCAGCATTTT
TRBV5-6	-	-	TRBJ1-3	CASSLELVGYGNTIYF	TGTGCCAGCAGCCTTGAGCTCGTTGGGTATGGAAACACCATATATTTT
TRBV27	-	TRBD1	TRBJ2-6	CASSLGQASTGARWGANVLTF	TGTGCCAGCAGTTTAGGCCAGGCATCGACAGGGGCTCGGTGGGGGGCCAACGTCCTGACTTTC
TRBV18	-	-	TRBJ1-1	CASSGNIQLEAFF	TGTGCCAGCTCAGGCAACATCCAGCTTGAAGCTTTCTTT
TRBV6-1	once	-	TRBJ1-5	CASSEGPLGPQHF	TGTGCCAGCAGTGAAGGGCCCCTGGGGCCCCAGCATTTT
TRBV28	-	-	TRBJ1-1	CATITGRNTEAFF	TGTGCCACCATCACCGGGCGGAACACTGAAGCTTTCTTT
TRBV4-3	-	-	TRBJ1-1	CASSHGAGGGATEAFF	TGCGCCAGCAGCCACGGGGCTGGTGGGGGTGCAACTGAAGCTTTCTTT
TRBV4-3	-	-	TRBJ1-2	CASSPSSGPRISGYTF	TGCGCCAGCAGCCCCTCGTCAGGACCCCGTATTAGTGGCTACACCTTC
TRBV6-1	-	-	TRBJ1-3	CASNLGTSGNTIYF	TGTGCCAGCAACCTAGGGACAAGTGGAAACACCATATATTTT
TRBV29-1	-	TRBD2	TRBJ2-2	CSVGASGRGNTGELFF	TGCAGCGTTGGGGCTAGCGGGAGAGGGAACACCGGGGAGCTGTTTTTT
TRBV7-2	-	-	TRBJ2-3	CASSLEGFTDTQYF	TGTGCCAGCAGCTTAGAGGGGTTCACAGATACGCAGTATTTT
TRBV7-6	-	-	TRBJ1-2	CASSPGEAYGYTF	TGTGCCAGCAGCCCCGGGGAGGCCTATGGCTACACCTTC
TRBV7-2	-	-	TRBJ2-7	CASSVTGTSYEQYF	TGTGCCAGCAGCGTGACCGGGACGTCCTACGAGCAGTACTTC
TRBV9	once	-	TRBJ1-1	CASSASLWEMGNTEAFF	TGTGCCAGCAGCGCCTCATTGTGGGAAATGGGGAACACTGAAGCTTTCTTT
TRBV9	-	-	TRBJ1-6	CASSDRDNVGGLHF	TGTGCCAGCAGCGACCGGGACAATGTCGGAGGTCTCCACTTT
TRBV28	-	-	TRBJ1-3	CASSPTPLALSGNTIYF	TGTGCCAGCAGTCCAACGCCCCTCGCCCTCTCTGGAAACACCATATATTTT
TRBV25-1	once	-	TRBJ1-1	CASSEFSSKAFF	TGTGCCAGCAGTGAATTTAGTTCAAAAGCTTTCTTT
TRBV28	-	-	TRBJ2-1	CASSLVEREQFF	TGTGCCAGCAGTTTAGTTGAGAGAGAGCAGTTCTTC
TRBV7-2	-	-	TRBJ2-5	CASRITMNQETQYF	TGTGCCAGCAGAATCACGATGAACCAAGAGACCCAGTACTTC
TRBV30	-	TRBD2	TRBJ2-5	CAWSVLAGGETQYF	TGTGCCTGGAGTGTACTAGCGGGAGGAGAGACCCAGTACTTC
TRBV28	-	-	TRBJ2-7	CASSLEGGAKQYF	TGTGCCAGCAGTCTCGAGGGGGGCGCGAAGCAGTACTTC
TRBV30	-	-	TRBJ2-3	CAWSTVAQYF	TGTGCCTGGAGTACGGTGGCGCAGTATTTT
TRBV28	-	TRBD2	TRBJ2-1	CASTPEVAGTYNEQFF	TGTGCCAGCACCCCGGAGGTAGCGGGGACGTACAATGAGCAGTTCTTC
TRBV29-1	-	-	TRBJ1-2	CSARQDSYGYTF	TGCAGCGCCAGACAGGACTCCTATGGCTACACCTTC
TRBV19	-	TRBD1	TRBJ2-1	CASSTAGTGGYNEQFF	TGTGCCAGTAGTACCGCCGGGACAGGGGGTTACAATGAGCAGTTCTTC
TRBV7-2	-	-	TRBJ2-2	CASSSPTENTGELFF	TGTGCCAGCAGCTCACCGACGGAGAACACCGGGGAGCTGTTTTTT
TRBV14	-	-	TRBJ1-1	CASSQSHTEAFF	TGTGCCAGCAGCCAGTCACACACTGAAGCTTTCTTT
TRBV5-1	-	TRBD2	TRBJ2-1	CASSLEPSGRGMGEQFF	TGCGCCAGCAGCTTGGAGCCTAGCGGGAGAGGGATGGGTGAGCAGTTCTTC
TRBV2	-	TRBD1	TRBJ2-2	CASSEGQGPNTGELFF	TGTGCCAGCAGTGAAGGACAGGGGCCGAACACCGGGGAGCTGTTTTTT
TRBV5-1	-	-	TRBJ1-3	CASSLSSVNSGNTIYF	TGCGCCAGCAGCTTGAGTTCAGTAAACTCTGGAAACACCATATATTTT
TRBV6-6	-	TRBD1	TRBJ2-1	CATLDRVGNEQFF	TGTGCCACCCTGGACAGGGTTGGGAATGAGCAGTTCTTC
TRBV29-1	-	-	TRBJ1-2	CSVLPGPGEGYTF	TGCAGCGTTTTACCTGGACCGGGCGAGGGCTACACCTTC
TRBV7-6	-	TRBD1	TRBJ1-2	CASSCRDRGRWSSYTF	TGTGCCAGCAGCTGCCGGGACAGGGGGCGATGGTCGAGCTACACCTTC
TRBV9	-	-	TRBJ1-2	CASSGQGNYGYTF	TGTGCCAGCAGCGGGCAGGGGAACTATGGCTACACCTTC
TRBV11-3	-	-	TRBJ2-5	CASSPGARFRGQETQYF	TGTGCCAGCAGCCCGGGGGCCCGTTTCCGGGGGCAAGAAACCCAGTACTTC
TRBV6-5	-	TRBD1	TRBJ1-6	CASSRGRYNSPLHF	TGTGCCAGCAGCAGGGGGCGCTATAATTCACCCCTCCACTTT
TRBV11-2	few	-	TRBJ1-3	CASSLDFLNTIYF	TGTGCCAGCAGCTTAGACTTCCTAAACACCATATATTTT
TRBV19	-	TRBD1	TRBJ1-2	CASSTPGQGRYTF	TGTGCCAGTAGTACCCCGGGACAGGGGAGATACACCTTC